This T cell receptor beta chain was profiled in a study of shared T cell receptors in the human thymus. This clone has just one count. Using immunoSEQ multiplex PCR, the repertoire was profiled, and TCRdb retains in-frame clones only, with some absent. In the table there are about 730,000 clones, 80% to 90% of which are singletons. V lost 3 bases and J 5 bases, leaving 14 bases between the germline ends. This CDR3 comprises 15 residues. Germline V lookup: CDR1 MNHEY, CDR2 SMNVEV (reference sequence). These same data were also listed under a study on human thymus T cells. That paper adds: Both thymic and peripheral blood repertoires showed apparently biased V and J usage.

Sequencing was performed on thymocytes. This rearrangement joins TRBV27 to TRBJ2-1, with a possible D match to TRBD2 (6 bases). The origin of this receptor is a girl less than two years old with a congenital heart defect. The CDR3 nucleotides are TGTGCCAGCAGTTTTTTTGCGGGGAGAGACAATGAGCAGTTCTTC. Translating gives CASSFFAGRDNEQFF.